The rows below give T cell receptor beta chains drawn from one sample of a study of post-analysis software for immune sequencing data. From the PCR reads, TCRdb called clonotypes with MiXCR, one entry per CDR3 protein. The data contain more than 500,000 distinct CDR3 sequences, roughly 34% of them singletons. The sequenced material came from blood. The receptors come from a girl aged 2 to 17 with multiple sclerosis. Both conserved end residues are part of each CDR3. The order of the fields is J gene, D gene, V gene, clone size, CDR3 DNA, CDR3 protein. The D gene is left open where the match is weak. Clone size is stated in some rows and not others, as once, few, many or a class when expanded.

TRBJ2-5 | NA | TRBV12-3/TRBV12-4 | few | TGTGCCAGCAGCCCTGGATCGCGGGGCGTACAAGAGACCCAGTACTTC | CASSPGSRGVQETQYF
TRBJ1-4 | NA | TRBV6-1 | NA | TGTGCCAGCAGTGAAGTCTTTGGCGGAGATAGAGAACTGTTTTTT | CASSEVFGGDRELFF
TRBJ2-1 | TRBD2 | TRBV7-9 | few | TGTGCCAGCAGCCCAAGCGGGGGCTACTACAATGAGCAGTTCTTC | CASSPSGGYYNEQFF
TRBJ2-7 | TRBD2 | TRBV10-1 | NA | TGCGCCAGCAGTGGTGGTGAGCGGGACGGACCCTACGAGCAGTACTTC | CASSGGERDGPYEQYF
TRBJ1-5 | TRBD1 | TRBV11-3 | few | TGTGCCAGCAGCTTGGGGGAGGGGACAGGGGGGGCATACGGCAATCAGCCCCAGCATTTT | CASSLGEGTGGAYGNQPQHF
TRBJ1-4 | NA | TRBV21-1 | NA | TGTGCCAGCAGCAAAGGTGGGGGGAATGAAAAACTGTTTTTT | CASSKGGGNEKLFF
TRBJ2-3 | NA | TRBV5-1 | once | TGCGCCAGCAGCTTGGGTATCTTCAGGGGCACAGATACGCAGTATTTT | CASSLGIFRGTDTQYF
TRBJ2-6 | NA | TRBV7-8 | NA | TGTGCCAGCAGCCCCAGGAGGGTTGGTGTCAACGTCCTGACTTTC | CASSPRRVGVNVLTF
TRBJ2-1 | NA | TRBV11-2 | NA | TGTGCCAGCAGCAAAGGCGCGGGTAGGGGTGAGCAGTTCTTC | CASSKGAGRGEQFF
TRBJ1-5 | NA | TRBV6-5 | NA | TGTGCCAGCAGTTACGCGCGAATCAAGTGGCAGCCCCAGCATTTT | CASSYARIKWQPQHF
TRBJ2-5 | TRBD1 | TRBV10-1 | few | TGCGCCAGCAGTGACAGGGGGCTGGAGACCCAGTACTTC | CASSDRGLETQYF
TRBJ1-5 | TRBD1 | TRBV20-1 | NA | TGCAGTGCTAGCGGACAGGGGTGGTTCAATCAGCCCCGGCATTTT | CSASGQGWFNQPRHF
TRBJ1-4 | NA | TRBV6-6 | few | TGTGCCAGCAGTGACGCCAGGGCAGGTTTATTTGAAAAACTGTTTTTT | CASSDARAGLFEKLFF
TRBJ1-1 | NA | TRBV12-3/TRBV12-4 | NA | TGTGCCAGCAGTTCCGGAGACAGACGTGAAGCTTTCTTT | CASSSGDRREAFF
TRBJ2-3 | TRBD2 | TRBV7-8 | many | TGTGCCAGCAGCTTAGACGGGACTAGCGGGTCCGGAGATACGCAGTATTTT | CASSLDGTSGSGDTQYF
TRBJ1-4 | TRBD1 | TRBV12-3/TRBV12-4 | NA | TGTGCCAGCAGCCCCAGGGGGAATGAAAAACTGTTTTTT | CASSPRGNEKLFF
TRBJ1-2 | TRBD1 | TRBV12-3/TRBV12-4 | NA | TGTGCCAGCAGGGTCTTTAGACAGGGGGGGTATGGCTACACCTTC | CASRVFRQGGYGYTF
TRBJ2-3 | NA | TRBV11-1 | NA | TGTGCCAGCAGCTTCGGGTCCGCCCCAGATACGCAGTATTTT | CASSFGSAPDTQYF
TRBJ2-1 | NA | TRBV4-2 | NA | TGTGCCAGCAGCCAAATCGCGTCCCTTGAGCAGTTCTTC | CASSQIASLEQFF
TRBJ2-5 | NA | TRBV3-1 | NA | TGTGCCAGCAGCCAATCGATAGGCGGTGACGGGGAGACCCAGTACTTC | CASSQSIGGDGETQYF
TRBJ2-6 | TRBD1 | TRBV11-2 | NA | TGTGCCAGCAGCTCTCAGGGGGCGCTGTTTGGGGCCAACGTCCTGACTTTC | CASSSQGALFGANVLTF
TRBJ1-5 | TRBD1 | TRBV7-6 | many | TGTGCCAGCAGCCCCGGGACAGGGGCCGATCAGCCCCAGCATTTT | CASSPGTGADQPQHF
TRBJ1-5 | NA | TRBV4-1 | NA | TGCGCCAGCAGCCAAGTGGTCCTCGGGGGTCAGCCCCAGCATTTT | CASSQVVLGGQPQHF
TRBJ2-7 | NA | TRBV3-1 | NA | TGTGCCAGCAGCCAAACTGATGGGGTGTACGAGCAGTACTTC | CASSQTDGVYEQYF
TRBJ1-1 | NA | TRBV14 | NA | TGTGCCAGCAGCCAAGTTCGGAGGGCTACTGAAGCTTTCTTT | CASSQVRRATEAFF
TRBJ2-2 | NA | TRBV9 | few | TGTGCCAGCAGCGTATCGGCGGACACCGGGGAGCTGTTTTTT | CASSVSADTGELFF
TRBJ1-2 | NA | TRBV10-3 | NA | TGTGTCATCAGTGAGTCGTTCGCAGGCATGGGCTATGGCTACACCTTC | CVISESFAGMGYGYTF
TRBJ1-1 | NA | TRBV10-3 | NA | TGTGCCACTCTCGGGACGGTGAACACTGAAGCTTTCTTT | CATLGTVNTEAFF
TRBJ1-1 | NA | TRBV20-1 | few | TGCAGTGCTAGAGATACAGGGTGGGTCACTGAAGCTTTCTTT | CSARDTGWVTEAFF
TRBJ1-2 | NA | TRBV10-2 | few | TGCGCCAGCAGTGATGTGGGAATCTATGGCTACACCTTC | CASSDVGIYGYTF
TRBJ1-5 | NA | TRBV28 | NA | TGTGCCAGCAGTTCGAACTTACCCCAGCATTTT | CASSSNLPQHF
TRBJ2-3 | NA | TRBV11-2 | NA | TGTGCCAGCAGCTTAAACCCGGGGGCGGGAGATACGCAGTATTTT | CASSLNPGAGDTQYF
TRBJ2-5 | NA | TRBV5-8 | once | TGTGCCAGCAGCTTGGGGCTGTCGTTTATTGGTTGGACCCAGTACTTC | CASSLGLSFIGWTQYF
TRBJ1-2 | NA | TRBV7-3 | NA | TGTGCCAGCAGCCCCCTTCCCGGGGGGGCCGATGGCTACACCTTC | CASSPLPGGADGYTF
TRBJ1-6 | NA | TRBV5-1 | few | TGCGCCAGCAGCCGAGACGGACGGGACTTGGCACCCCTCCACTTT | CASSRDGRDLAPLHF
TRBJ1-5 | NA | TRBV28 | NA | TGTGCCAGCAGTTTGCCCAGGGTGGTTAGCAATCAGCCCCAGCATTTT | CASSLPRVVSNQPQHF
TRBJ2-5 | TRBD2 | TRBV15 | few | TGTGCCACCAGCAGAGATCGGACTAGCGGGGAGACCCAGTACTTC | CATSRDRTSGETQYF
TRBJ1-6 | NA | TRBV7-9 | NA | TGTGCCAGTAGTCACTCGGGACGGACCTATAATTCACCCCTCCACTTT | CASSHSGRTYNSPLHF
TRBJ2-7 | NA | TRBV7-7 | few | TGTGCCAGCAGCTTATCAATCGCCAGGGGGGGGTTCAGGTACGAGCAGTACTTC | CASSLSIARGGFRYEQYF